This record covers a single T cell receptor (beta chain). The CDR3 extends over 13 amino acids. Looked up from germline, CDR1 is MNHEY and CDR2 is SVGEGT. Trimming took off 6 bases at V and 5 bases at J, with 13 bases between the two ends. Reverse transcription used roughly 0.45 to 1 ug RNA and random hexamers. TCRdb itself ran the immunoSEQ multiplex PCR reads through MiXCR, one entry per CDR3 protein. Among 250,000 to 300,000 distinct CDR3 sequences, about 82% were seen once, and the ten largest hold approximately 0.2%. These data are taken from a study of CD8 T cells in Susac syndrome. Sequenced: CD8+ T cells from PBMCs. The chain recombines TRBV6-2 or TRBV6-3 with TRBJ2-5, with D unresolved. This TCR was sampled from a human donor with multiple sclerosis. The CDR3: CASRWPIPETQYF. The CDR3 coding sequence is TGTGCCAGCAGGTGGCCTATTCCGGAGACCCAGTACTTC.